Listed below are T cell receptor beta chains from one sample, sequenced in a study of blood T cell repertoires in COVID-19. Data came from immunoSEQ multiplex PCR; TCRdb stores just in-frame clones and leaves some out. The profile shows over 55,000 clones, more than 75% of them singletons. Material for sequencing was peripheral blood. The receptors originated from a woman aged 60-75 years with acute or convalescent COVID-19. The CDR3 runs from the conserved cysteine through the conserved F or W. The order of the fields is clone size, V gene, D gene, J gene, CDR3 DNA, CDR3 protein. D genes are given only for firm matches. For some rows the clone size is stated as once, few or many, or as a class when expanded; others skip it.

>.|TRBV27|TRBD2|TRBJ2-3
TGTGCCAGCAGTTTCGCGGGGGGGCTCTCAGATACGCAGTATTTT
CASSFAGGLSDTQYF
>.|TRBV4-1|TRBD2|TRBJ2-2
TGCGCCAGCAGCCAAGGGGCATTAGCGGGGGACGTCGGGGAGCTGTTTTTT
CASSQGALAGDVGELFF
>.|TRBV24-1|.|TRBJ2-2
TGTGCCACCAGTGATTTGCCAGGTCGTACCACCGGGGAGCTGTTTTTT
CATSDLPGRTTGELFF
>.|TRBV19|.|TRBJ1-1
TGTGCCAGTAGCAACGCCCCCTTACAGGCGAACACTGAAGCTTTCTTT
CASSNAPLQANTEAFF
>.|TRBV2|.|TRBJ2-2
TGTGCCAGCAGTGGCCGGATCCGGGAATACACCGGGGAGCTGTTTTTT
CASSGRIREYTGELFF
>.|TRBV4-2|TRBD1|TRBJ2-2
TGTGCCAGCAGCCGAGGACAGGGGAACACCGGGGAGCTGTTTTTT
CASSRGQGNTGELFF
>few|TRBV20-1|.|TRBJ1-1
TGCAGTGCTAGTCACCGGGACTCTGAAGCTTTCTTT
CSASHRDSEAFF
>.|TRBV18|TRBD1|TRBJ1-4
TGTGCCAGCTCACCAGTGACAGGGGTCGTTAATGAAAAACTGTTTTTT
CASSPVTGVVNEKLFF
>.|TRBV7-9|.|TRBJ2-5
TGTGCCAGCAGCTCCCAGGGTGGTGGGAAGACCCAGTACTTC
CASSSQGGGKTQYF
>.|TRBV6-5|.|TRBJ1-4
TGTGCCAGCAAAGACGGCGGGGGGAATGAAAAACTGTTTTTT
CASKDGGGNEKLFF
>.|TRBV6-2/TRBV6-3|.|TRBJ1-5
TGTGCCAGCAGTTCTGTTAGGGGGTCGGGCAATCAGCCCCAGCATTTT
CASSSVRGSGNQPQHF
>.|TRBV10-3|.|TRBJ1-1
TGTGCCATCAGTGATGAAGGGGATGGGACTGAAGCTTTCTTT
CAISDEGDGTEAFF
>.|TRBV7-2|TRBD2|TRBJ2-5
TGTGCCAGCAGCTTAGATGGCGGGGGGTACCAAGAGACCCAGTACTTC
CASSLDGGGYQETQYF
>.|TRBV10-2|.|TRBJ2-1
TGCGCCAGCAGGGAACAGGGTTCCAACGAGCAGTTCTTC
CASREQGSNEQFF
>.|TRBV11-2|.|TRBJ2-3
TGTGCCAGCAGCTTAGATTTCCGGGGGACGCAGTATTTT
CASSLDFRGTQYF
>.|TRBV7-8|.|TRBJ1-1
TGTGCCAGCAGCATCACAACAGGAAACACTGAAGCTTTCTTT
CASSITTGNTEAFF
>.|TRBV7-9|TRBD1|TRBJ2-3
TGTGCCAGCAGCTTGATGCAGGGGGCTAGCACAGATACGCAGTATTTT
CASSLMQGASTDTQYF
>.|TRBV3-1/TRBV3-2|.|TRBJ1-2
TGTGCCAGCAGCCAAGATCCCAGTCGTGGCTACACCTTC
CASSQDPSRGYTF
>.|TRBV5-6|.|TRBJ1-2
TGTGCCAGCAGCTTGGGACTCGGAGGAAACTATGGCTACACCTTC
CASSLGLGGNYGYTF
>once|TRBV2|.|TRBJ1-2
TGTGCCAGCAACTTAGGGGGGGTTACTGGCTACACCTTC
CASNLGGVTGYTF
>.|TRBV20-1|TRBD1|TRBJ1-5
TGCAGTGCTAGTTCCGGGACAGGGGACATTCAGCCCCAGCATTTT
CSASSGTGDIQPQHF
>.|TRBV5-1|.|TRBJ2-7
TGCGCCAGCAGCCCTGATGGTCAGGGCTCCGAGCAGTACTTC
CASSPDGQGSEQYF
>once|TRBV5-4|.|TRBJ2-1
TGTGCCAGCAGCTTTTGGGGCGATGAGCAGTTCTTC
CASSFWGDEQFF
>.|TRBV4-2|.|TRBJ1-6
TGTGCCAGCAGCCAAACGAGAGATTCACCCCTCCACTTT
CASSQTRDSPLHF
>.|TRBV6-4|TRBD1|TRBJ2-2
TGTGCCAGCAGTCCCGGGACAGGGACCACCGGGGAGCTGTTTTTT
CASSPGTGTTGELFF
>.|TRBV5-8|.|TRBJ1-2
TGTGCCAGCAGCTTGCAGGAGGTCTTTGGCTACACCTTC
CASSLQEVFGYTF
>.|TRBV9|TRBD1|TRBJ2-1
TGTGCCAGCAGCACGAGGCCCACCGGGACAGCCTCCAATGAGCAGTTCTTC
CASSTRPTGTASNEQFF
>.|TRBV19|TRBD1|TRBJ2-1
TGTGCCAGTAGTACCGACAGGGGCGAGCAGTTCTTC
CASSTDRGEQFF
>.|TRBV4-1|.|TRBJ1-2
TGCGCCAGCAGCCAAGATCAACAGCTCTATGGCTACACCTTC
CASSQDQQLYGYTF
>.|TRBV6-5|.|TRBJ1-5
TGTGCCAGCAGCTCTTCCCCAGGGGGCAATCAGCCCCAGCATTTT
CASSSSPGGNQPQHF
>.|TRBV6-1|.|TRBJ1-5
TGTGCCAGCAGTGAAGAGCCGCAGCCCCAGCATTTT
CASSEEPQPQHF
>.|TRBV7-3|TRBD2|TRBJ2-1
TGTGCCAGCAGCTTAATCCCAGCGGGGGTTTACAATGAGCAGTTCTTC
CASSLIPAGVYNEQFF
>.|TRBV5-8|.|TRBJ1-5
TGTGCCAGCACAGAGAGAGGTAATCAGCCCCAGCATTTT
CASTERGNQPQHF
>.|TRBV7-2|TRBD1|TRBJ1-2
TGTGCCAGCAGCCCTACTGGACAGGCTAACTATGGCTACACCTTC
CASSPTGQANYGYTF
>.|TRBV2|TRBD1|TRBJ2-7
TGTGCCAGCAGAGCTAAACCCGCCCTGTCCCGGGACAGGCCTAGCTCCTACGAGCAGTACTTC
CASRAKPALSRDRPSSYEQYF
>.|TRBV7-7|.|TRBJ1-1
TGTGCTAGCAGCGTAGGGCAGAACACTGAAGCTTTCTTT
CASSVGQNTEAFF
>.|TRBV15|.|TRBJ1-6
TGTGCCACCAGCGAGGGGGATCGATTTTCACCCCTCCACTTT
CATSEGDRFSPLHF
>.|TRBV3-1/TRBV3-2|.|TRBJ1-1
TGTGCCAGCAGCCAACAGGGCAGGCCGAACACTGAAGCTTTCTTT
CASSQQGRPNTEAFF
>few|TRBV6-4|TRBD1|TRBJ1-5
TGTGCCAGCAGTGACGGGACAGAGACTCAGCCCCAGCATTTT
CASSDGTETQPQHF
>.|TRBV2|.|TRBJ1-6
TGTGCCAGCAGTGAAGCCCCAGGACAGCGCCTCCACTTT
CASSEAPGQRLHF
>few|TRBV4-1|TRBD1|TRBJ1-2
TGCGCCAGCAGCCGAGGACAGGGGGCCCTGGTTGGCTACACCTTC
CASSRGQGALVGYTF
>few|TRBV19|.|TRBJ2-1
TGTGCCAGTACCTCCGGGGGCTACAATGAGCAGTTCTTC
CASTSGGYNEQFF
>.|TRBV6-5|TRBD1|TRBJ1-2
TGTGCCAGCAGTAGTCAGGGGGGTGGCTATGGCTACACCTTC
CASSSQGGGYGYTF
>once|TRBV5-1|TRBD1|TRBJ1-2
TGCGCCAGCAGCCCCGGGACAGGGCAAACTAACTATGGCTACACCTTC
CASSPGTGQTNYGYTF
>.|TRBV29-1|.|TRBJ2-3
TGCAGCGCCGGGGACACCCCAGATACGCAGTATTTT
CSAGDTPDTQYF
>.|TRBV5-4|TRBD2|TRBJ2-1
TGTGCCAGCAGCTGGGGTGGACTAGCGGGGGGAAGCTCCTACAATGAGCAGTTCTTC
CASSWGGLAGGSSYNEQFF
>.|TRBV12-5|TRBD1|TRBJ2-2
TGTGCTAGTGGTTTGGGGGACAGGGGATATGTTTGGTCCGGGGAGCTGTTTTTT
CASGLGDRGYVWSGELFF
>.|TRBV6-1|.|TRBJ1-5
TGTGCCAGCAGTGAATTTTCGTCAGTCAATCAGCCCCAGCATTTT
CASSEFSSVNQPQHF
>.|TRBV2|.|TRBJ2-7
TGTGCCAGCAGTGAAAACAGGGCCTACGAGCAGTACTTC
CASSENRAYEQYF
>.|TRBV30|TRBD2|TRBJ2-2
TGTGCCTGGAGTGGGTTAGCGGGGGTCATCGGGGAGCTGTTTTTT
CAWSGLAGVIGELFF